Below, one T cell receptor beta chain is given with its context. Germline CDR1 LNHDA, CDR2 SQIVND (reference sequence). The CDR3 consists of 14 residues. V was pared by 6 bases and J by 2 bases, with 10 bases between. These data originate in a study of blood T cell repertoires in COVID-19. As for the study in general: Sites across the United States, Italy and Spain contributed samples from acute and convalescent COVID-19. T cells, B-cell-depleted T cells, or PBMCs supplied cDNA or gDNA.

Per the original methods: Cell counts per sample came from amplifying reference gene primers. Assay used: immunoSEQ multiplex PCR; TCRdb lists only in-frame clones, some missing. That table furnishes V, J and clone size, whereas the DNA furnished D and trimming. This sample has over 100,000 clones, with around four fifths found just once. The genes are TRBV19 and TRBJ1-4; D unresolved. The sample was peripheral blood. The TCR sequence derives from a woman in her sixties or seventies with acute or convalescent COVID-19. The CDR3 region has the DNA TGTGCCAGTAGGGCCCGCGGGACTAATGAAAAACTGTTTTTT. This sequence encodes CASRARGTNEKLFF.